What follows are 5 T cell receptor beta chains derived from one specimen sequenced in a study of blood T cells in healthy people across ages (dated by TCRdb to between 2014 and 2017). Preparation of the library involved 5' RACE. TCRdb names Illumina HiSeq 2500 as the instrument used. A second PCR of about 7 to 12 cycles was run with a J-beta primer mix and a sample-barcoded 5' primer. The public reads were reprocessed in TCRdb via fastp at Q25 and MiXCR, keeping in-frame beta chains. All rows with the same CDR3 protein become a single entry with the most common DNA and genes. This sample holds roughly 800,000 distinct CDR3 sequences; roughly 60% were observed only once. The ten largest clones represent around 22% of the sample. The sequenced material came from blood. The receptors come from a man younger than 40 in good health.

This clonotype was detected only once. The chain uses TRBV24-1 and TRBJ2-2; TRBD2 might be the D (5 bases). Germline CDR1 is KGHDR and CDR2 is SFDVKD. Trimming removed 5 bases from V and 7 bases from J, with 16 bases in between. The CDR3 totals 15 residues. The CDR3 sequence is CATSAPPPGFGELFF. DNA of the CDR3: TGTGCCACCAGTGCTCCACCCCCGGGGTTCGGGGAGCTGTTTTTT.

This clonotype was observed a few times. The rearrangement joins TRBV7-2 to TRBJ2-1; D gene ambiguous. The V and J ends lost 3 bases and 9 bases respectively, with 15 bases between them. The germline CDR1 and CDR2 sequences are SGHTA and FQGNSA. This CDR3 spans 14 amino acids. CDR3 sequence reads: CASSFQNKLSEQFF. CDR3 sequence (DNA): TGTGCCAGCAGCTTCCAAAATAAACTGAGTGAGCAGTTCTTC.

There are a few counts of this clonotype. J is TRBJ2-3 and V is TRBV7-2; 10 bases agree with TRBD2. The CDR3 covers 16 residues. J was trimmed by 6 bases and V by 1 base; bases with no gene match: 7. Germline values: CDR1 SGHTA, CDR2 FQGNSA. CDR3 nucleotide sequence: TGTGCCAGCAGCTTAGTCTGGGGACTAGCGTCCGATACGCAGTATTTT. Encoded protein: CASSLVWGLASDTQYF.

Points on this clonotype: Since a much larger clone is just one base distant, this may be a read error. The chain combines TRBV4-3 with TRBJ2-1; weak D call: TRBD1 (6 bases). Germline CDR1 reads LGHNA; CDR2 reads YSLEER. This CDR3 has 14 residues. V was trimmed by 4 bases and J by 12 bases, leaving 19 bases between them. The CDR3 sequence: CASSPGSKVRGQFF. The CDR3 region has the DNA TGCGCCAGCAGCCCCGGGTCAAAAGTCAGGGGGCAGTTCTTC.

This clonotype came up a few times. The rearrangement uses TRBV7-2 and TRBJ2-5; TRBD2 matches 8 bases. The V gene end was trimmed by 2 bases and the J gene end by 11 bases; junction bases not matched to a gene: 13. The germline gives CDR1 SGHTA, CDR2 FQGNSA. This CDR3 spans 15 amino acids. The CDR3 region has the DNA TGTGCCAGCAGCTTACATAGCGGGGTAAACAATGAGCAGTACTTC. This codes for CASSLHSGVNNEQYF.